In this sample, the clone carrying this T cell receptor beta chain turned up many times. What it recognizes is unknown. After constant-region reverse-primer amplification, full-length variable regions underwent semi-nested PCR with Nested Universal Primer A. Each CDR3 protein is one row after TCRdb ran MiXCR on the 5' RACE reads. The repertoire includes tens of thousands of distinct CDR3 sequences, 26% of them detected once, and approximately 2% sits in the top ten. Cells sorted as Tregs were CD4+, CD25+ and CD127-/low. Study-level findings and limits: Larger-cohort validation covered only one TCR beta V-J rearrangement. In terms of TCR gene usage, tumor memory CD4+ T cells clustered together with blood and lymph node memory CD4+ cells, as well as with lymph node naive CD4+ cells. Greatest tumor Treg TCR overlap was with tumor naive CD4+ cells.

Germline trimming cut 0 bases from V and 2 bases from J; bases unmatched to any gene: 2. The CDR3 length is 15 residues. CDR1 LGHNA and CDR2 YNFKEQ come from the germline V gene. Material for sequencing was tumor-infiltrating Tregs sorted from the breast tumor. The receptor was isolated from a female donor with breast cancer. The chain couples TRBV4-2 to TRBJ2-5; 8 bases map to TRBD2. The CDR3 reads CASSQEAGAQETQYF. Here the CDR3 DNA reads TGTGCCAGCAGCCAAGAAGCGGGGGCACAAGAGACCCAGTACTTC.